Listed below are T cell receptor beta chains from one sample, sequenced in a study of Ad26.COV2.S vaccination and SARS-CoV-2 variants. Data came from immunoSEQ multiplex PCR; TCRdb stores just in-frame clones and leaves some out. The sample has about 98,000 clones, about 78% seen once. This material consisted of peripheral blood, taken after recovery from COVID-19. Source of these receptors: a human donor who had recovered from COVID-19. Each CDR3 is given with its conserved first and last residue. A D gene is named only where the DNA matches it firmly. Size tells how often a clone was seen (once, few, many) or the class of an expanded clone, and some rows leave it out.

D gene	CDR3 length	clone size	J gene	V gene	CDR3 protein	CDR3 DNA
-	15	-	TRBJ1-4	TRBV23-1	CASSQSHGRGEKLFF	TGCGCCAGCAGTCAATCGCACGGCAGGGGTGAAAAACTGTTTTTT
TRBD1	15	once	TRBJ2-5	TRBV10-2	CASSSGQGLQETQYF	TGCGCCAGCAGTTCTGGACAGGGGTTACAAGAGACCCAGTACTTC
-	11	-	TRBJ1-2	TRBV6-4	CASRGSFGYTF	TGTGCCAGCAGGGGCTCTTTTGGCTACACCTTC
-	12	-	TRBJ2-7	TRBV6-5	CAAMGSGYEQYF	TGTGCCGCCATGGGGTCAGGTTACGAGCAGTACTTC
TRBD2	17	-	TRBJ2-7	TRBV6-2/TRBV6-3	CASSPRTSGALTYEQYF	TGTGCCAGCAGTCCCCGGACTAGCGGGGCGCTTACCTACGAGCAGTACTTC
TRBD2	15	few	TRBJ2-5	TRBV30	CAWSPGTSGLRAQYF	TGTGCCTGGAGTCCCGGGACTAGCGGCCTCCGGGCCCAGTACTTC
TRBD2	16	-	TRBJ2-7	TRBV2	CASSAGPKGGYYEQYF	TGTGCCAGCAGCGCCGGGCCAAAGGGAGGGTACTACGAGCAGTACTTC
-	16	-	TRBJ2-7	TRBV28	CASSLNGGSLSYEQYF	TGTGCCAGCAGTTTAAACGGAGGGAGTCTCTCCTACGAGCAGTACTTC
-	16	few	TRBJ1-5	TRBV4-1	CASSQVGTLINQPQHF	TGCGCCAGCAGCCAAGTCGGGACGCTCATCAATCAGCCCCAGCATTTT
-	16	many	TRBJ2-2	TRBV12-5	CASGLDRGGNTGELFF	TGTGCTAGTGGTTTGGACAGGGGGGGGAACACCGGGGAGCTGTTTTTT
-	14	-	TRBJ2-1	TRBV28	CASRNRLGGFRWFF	TGTGCCAGCAGAAACAGGTTGGGGGGTTTTCGGTGGTTCTTC
-	11	few	TRBJ1-1	TRBV29-1	CSVKTGIEAFF	TGCAGCGTCAAGACCGGGATTGAAGCTTTCTTT
-	16	-	TRBJ1-5	TRBV28	CASSSSVGVIGQPQHF	TGTGCCAGCAGTTCCTCAGTTGGGGTAATAGGGCAGCCCCAGCATTTT
-	15	-	TRBJ1-2	TRBV27	CASSKEPTGEYGYTF	TGTGCCAGCAGTAAAGAGCCTACAGGAGAGTATGGCTACACCTTC
-	16	-	TRBJ2-3	TRBV5-1	CASSTWGVSRTDTQYF	TGCGCCAGCAGCACATGGGGGGTGTCGCGCACAGATACGCAGTATTTT
-	17	-	TRBJ1-2	TRBV7-9	CASSSQTGGESNYGYTF	TGTGCCAGCAGCTCTCAAACCGGCGGTGAATCGAACTATGGCTACACCTTC
-	14	once	TRBJ2-6	TRBV28	CASSREGGANVLTF	TGTGCCAGCAGCCGAGAAGGTGGGGCCAACGTCCTGACTTTC
-	14	-	TRBJ2-3	TRBV11-2	CASSLDRFTDTQYF	TGTGCCAGCAGCTTAGATAGGTTCACAGATACGCAGTATTTT
-	13	-	TRBJ1-6	TRBV5-1	CASSLGQYSPLHF	TGCGCCAGCAGCTTGGGCCAGTATTCACCCCTCCACTTT
-	15	-	TRBJ2-3	TRBV6-4	CASSEMGSGTDTQYF	TGTGCCAGCAGTGAAATGGGATCTGGCACAGATACGCAGTATTTT
TRBD2	17	-	TRBJ2-7	TRBV13	CASSLGLLAENSYEQYF	TGTGCCAGCAGCTTAGGATTACTAGCGGAAAACTCCTACGAGCAGTACTTC
-	15	once	TRBJ2-1	TRBV7-2	CASSLEPSEVDEQFF	TGTGCCAGCAGCTTAGAGCCTAGCGAGGTGGATGAGCAGTTCTTC
-	14	once	TRBJ1-6	TRBV2	CASSERGDNSPLHF	TGTGCCAGCAGTGAACGGGGGGATAATTCACCCCTCCACTTT
TRBD2	18	-	TRBJ2-1	TRBV5-4	CASSLVLADKEGYNEQFF	TGTGCCAGCAGCTTGGTCCTAGCGGATAAAGAGGGATACAATGAGCAGTTCTTC
-	14	-	TRBJ2-7	TRBV6-5	CASRHTTGSYEQYF	TGTGCCAGCAGACACACGACAGGCTCCTACGAGCAGTACTTC
TRBD2	20	few	TRBJ2-3	TRBV10-3	CAILTGDGGLAGRSTDTQYF	TGTGCCATCCTGACAGGGGATGGGGGACTAGCGGGGAGATCCACAGATACGCAGTATTTT
TRBD2	15	-	TRBJ2-3	TRBV7-2	CASSSLAGGSDTQYF	TGTGCCAGCAGCTCCTTAGCGGGGGGCTCAGATACGCAGTATTTT
-	15	-	TRBJ2-7	TRBV7-2	CASSLVPRGSYEQYF	TGTGCCAGCAGCTTAGTACCCAGGGGTTCGTACGAGCAGTACTTC
-	13	-	TRBJ1-1	TRBV25-1	CASTQGLSTEAFF	TGTGCCAGCACCCAGGGACTGAGCACTGAAGCTTTCTTT
-	12	-	TRBJ2-3	TRBV11-2	CASSLLEDTQYF	TGTGCCAGCAGCTTACTCGAGGATACGCAGTATTTT
-	13	-	TRBJ1-2	TRBV12-3/TRBV12-4	CASSPDGIYGYTF	TGTGCCAGCAGTCCGGACGGAATCTATGGCTACACCTTC
TRBD1	14	few	TRBJ1-6	TRBV28	CASFPGQARISQHF	TGTGCCAGTTTTCCCGGACAGGCCCGAATCAGTCAGCACTTT
TRBD2	14	-	TRBJ2-3	TRBV5-4	CASSSGLATDTQYF	TGTGCCAGCAGCTCGGGACTAGCCACAGATACGCAGTATTTT
-	15	-	TRBJ2-3	TRBV2	CASRRRGMNTDTQYF	TGTGCCAGCAGGAGAAGGGGGATGAACACAGATACGCAGTATTTT
-	16	-	TRBJ1-5	TRBV4-2	CASSQSLGPSNQPQHF	TGTGCCAGCAGCCAATCCTTGGGGCCTAGCAATCAGCCCCAGCATTTT
-	15	-	TRBJ2-5	TRBV14	CASSPLTDTQETQYF	TGTGCCAGCAGCCCGTTGACAGACACTCAAGAGACCCAGTACTTC
TRBD2	14	-	TRBJ2-1	TRBV5-6	CASSRSGGPNEQFF	TGTGCCAGCAGCCGTAGCGGGGGACCGAATGAGCAGTTCTTC
-	15	-	TRBJ1-6	TRBV3-1/TRBV3-2	CASSTLTTNNSPLHF	TGTGCCAGCAGCACCCTGACAACAAATAATTCACCCCTCCACTTT
-	15	-	TRBJ2-1	TRBV29-1	CSVLMTERVGNEQFF	TGCAGCGTCCTAATGACAGAACGCGTGGGCAATGAGCAGTTCTTC
-	14	-	TRBJ2-3	TRBV7-9	CASRGLGGTDTQYF	TGTGCCAGCCGGGGACTCGGGGGCACAGATACGCAGTATTTT
-	18	-	TRBJ1-6	TRBV2	CASSDAGGKSSYNSPLHF	TGTGCCAGCAGTGATGCGGGGGGGAAGAGCTCCTATAATTCACCCCTCCACTTT
-	16	-	TRBJ2-3	TRBV4-1	CASSSTRSGGTDTQYF	TGCGCCAGCAGCTCCACTCGTTCGGGAGGCACAGATACGCAGTATTTT
-	18	-	TRBJ1-6	TRBV4-2	CASSQDSTAQTYNSPLHF	TGTGCCAGCAGCCAAGATTCTACAGCGCAAACCTATAATTCACCCCTCCACTTT
TRBD1	18	-	TRBJ2-6	TRBV4-2	CASSQTGQGASGANVLTF	TGTGCCAGCAGCCAAACTGGGCAGGGGGCCTCTGGGGCCAACGTCCTGACTTTC
TRBD1	14	few	TRBJ2-5	TRBV30	CAWSMTGTQETQYF	TGTGCCTGGAGTATGACAGGGACCCAAGAGACCCAGTACTTC
-	13	-	TRBJ1-2	TRBV6-5	CASSLQKNYGYTF	TGTGCCAGCAGTTTACAGAAGAACTATGGCTACACCTTC
-	14	-	TRBJ1-3	TRBV7-2	CASSLGGLGNTIYF	TGTGCCAGCAGCTTAGGGGGGCTTGGAAACACCATATATTTT
TRBD2	18	few	TRBJ2-2	TRBV5-3	CARSSMTSGGAGSGELFF	TGTGCCAGAAGCTCGATGACTAGCGGGGGGGCCGGGTCCGGGGAGCTGTTTTTT